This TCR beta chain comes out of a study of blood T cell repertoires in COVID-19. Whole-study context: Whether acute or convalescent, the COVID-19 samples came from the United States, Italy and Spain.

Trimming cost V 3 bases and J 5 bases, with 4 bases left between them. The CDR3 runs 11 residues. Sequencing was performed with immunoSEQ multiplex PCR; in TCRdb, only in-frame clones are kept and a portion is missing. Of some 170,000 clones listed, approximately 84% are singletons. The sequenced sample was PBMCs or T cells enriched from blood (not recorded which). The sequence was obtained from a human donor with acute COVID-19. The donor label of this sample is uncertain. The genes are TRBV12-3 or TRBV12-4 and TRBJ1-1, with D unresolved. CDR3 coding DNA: TGTGCCAGCAGTTTGAGAACTGAAGCTTTCTTT. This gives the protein CASSLRTEAFF.